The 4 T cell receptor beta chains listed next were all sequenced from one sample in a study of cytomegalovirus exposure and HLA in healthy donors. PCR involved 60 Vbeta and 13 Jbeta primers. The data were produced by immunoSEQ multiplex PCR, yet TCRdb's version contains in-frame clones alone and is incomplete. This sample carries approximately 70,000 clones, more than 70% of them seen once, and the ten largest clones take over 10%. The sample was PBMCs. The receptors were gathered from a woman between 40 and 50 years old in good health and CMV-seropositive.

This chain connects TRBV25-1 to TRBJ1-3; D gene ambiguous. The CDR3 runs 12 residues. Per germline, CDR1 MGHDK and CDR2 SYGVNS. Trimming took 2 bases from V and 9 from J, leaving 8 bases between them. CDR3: CASSEGWSTIYF. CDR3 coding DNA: TGTGCCAGCAGTGAAGGGTGGAGCACCATATATTTT.

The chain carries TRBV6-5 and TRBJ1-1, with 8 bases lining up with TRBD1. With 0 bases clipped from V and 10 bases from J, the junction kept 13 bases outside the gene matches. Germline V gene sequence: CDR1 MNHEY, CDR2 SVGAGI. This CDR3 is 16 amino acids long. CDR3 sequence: CASSYSTRGRGRGAFF. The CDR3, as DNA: TGTGCCAGCAGTTACTCGACCAGGGGGCGCGGGAGAGGAGCTTTCTTT.

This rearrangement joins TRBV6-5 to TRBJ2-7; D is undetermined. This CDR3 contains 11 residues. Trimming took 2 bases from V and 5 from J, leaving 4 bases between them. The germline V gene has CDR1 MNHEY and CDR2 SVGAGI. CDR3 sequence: CASSYADEQYF. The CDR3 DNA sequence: TGTGCCAGCAGTTACGCAGACGAGCAGTACTTC.

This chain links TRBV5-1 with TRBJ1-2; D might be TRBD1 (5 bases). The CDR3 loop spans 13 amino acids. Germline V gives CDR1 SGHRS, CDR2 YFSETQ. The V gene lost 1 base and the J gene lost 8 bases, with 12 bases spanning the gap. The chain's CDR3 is CASSLRDSRGYTF. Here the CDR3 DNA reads TGCGCCAGCAGCTTGCGTGACAGTCGAGGCTACACCTTC. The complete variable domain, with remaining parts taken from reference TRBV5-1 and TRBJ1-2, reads KAGVTQTPRYLIKTRGQQVTLSCSPISGHRSVSWYQQTPGQGLQFLFEYFSETQRNKGNFPGRFSGRQFSNSRSEMNVSTLELGDSALYLCASSLRDSRGYTFGSGTRLTVV.